These 5 T cell receptor beta chains were all obtained from the same sample, sequenced in a study of T cells in Graves' hyperthyroidism and ophthalmopathy. RNA transcripts provided the source from which TCR beta CDR3 regions were amplified. A set of HTBI primers served as the primers for a first-round RT-PCR of the TCR CDR3. From the multiplex PCR reads, TCRdb called clonotypes with MiXCR, one entry per CDR3 protein. Of approximately 720,000 distinct CDR3 sequences in the sample, around 20% were seen once. Sequencing was done on a sample of blood. The receptors here all came from a woman aged 45-65 years with Graves' hyperthyroidism that later progressed to Graves' ophthalmopathy.

This clonotype was seen many times. V gene TRBV3-1 combines with J gene TRBJ2-5, with D maybe TRBD1 (5 bases). Trimming removed 3 bases at V and 5 bases at J, with 13 bases between. The germline CDR1 and CDR2 sequences are LGHDT and YNNKEL (reference sequence). This CDR3 has 14 amino acids. The CDR3: CASSHQRQLETQYF. CDR3 nucleotide sequence: TGTGCCAGCAGCCACCAAAGACAGTTGGAGACCCAGTACTTC.

This clonotype was picked up many times. The DNA of the CDR3 is TGTGCCAGCAGCGGACTCTCAGACTATGGCTACACCTTC. Translation gives CASSGLSDYGYTF. J is TRBJ1-2 and V is TRBV6-1; unclear D gene. Germline CDR1 reads MNHNS; CDR2 reads SASEGT. Deletions cut 6 bases from V and 3 bases from J, with 11 bases between. There are 13 residues in the CDR3.

This clonotype was seen many times. The chain recombines TRBV3-1 with TRBJ2-2; TRBD1 is a possible D gene (6 bases). Trimming removed 3 bases from V and 1 base from J, with 12 bases in between. The CDR3 spans 16 residues. Germline V gene data show CDR1 as LGHDT and CDR2 as YNNKEL (reference sequence). DNA for the CDR3: TGTGCCAGCAGCCAGGCCGGGACATTGAACACCGGGGAGCTGTTTTTT. Its translation is CASSQAGTLNTGELFF. The whole variable domain, filled in from reference TRBV3-1 and TRBJ2-2, reads DTAVSQTPKYLVTQMGNDKSIKCEQNLGHDTMYWYKQDSKKFLKIMFSYNNKELIINETVPNRFSPKSPDKAHLNLHINSLELGDSAVYFCASSQAGTLNTGELFFGEGSRLTVL.

This clonotype has at least ten counts. The CDR3 sequence is CSAQSPWNEQFF. The CDR3 DNA sequence: TGCAGTGCGCAGTCACCGTGGAATGAGCAGTTCTTC. The gene calls are TRBV20-1 and TRBJ2-1; D unresolved. Trimming took off 6 bases at V and 7 bases at J, with 13 bases between the two ends. This CDR3 is 12 amino acids long. CDR1 and CDR2 (germline): DFQATT, SNEGSKA (reference sequence).

In this sample, this clonotype turned up many times. J is TRBJ1-1 and V is TRBV27; perhaps TRBD1 as D (5 bases). V was cut by 5 bases and J by 0 bases, with 16 bases left in between. Germline assignment: CDR1 MNHEY and CDR2 SMNVEV (reference sequence). This CDR3 is 16 amino acids long. The CDR3 loop reads CASSPYPGRLNTEAFF. The CDR3 bases are TGTGCCAGCAGTCCTTACCCGGGACGGCTGAACACTGAAGCTTTCTTT.